The 2 T cell receptor beta chains listed next were all sequenced from one sample in a study of identical twins. TCRdb called the 5' RACE reads again in MiXCR, with one record for every CDR3 protein. The table lists a few hundred thousand distinct CDR3 sequences, roughly 8% of them singletons, with 2.5% to 3.5% in the top ten. This sample also belongs to another study, concerning yellow fever vaccine responses in identical twins.

Material for sequencing was CD8+ T cells sorted from blood. The receptors come from a young woman in good health.

V and J are TRBV12-3 or TRBV12-4 and TRBJ2-7; the D gene is possibly TRBD2 (6 bases). The V end was cut by 6 bases, the J end by 2 bases, with 11 bases between. The CDR3 runs to 13 residues. CDR3 loop: CASRAAGTYEQYF. CDR3 nucleotide sequence: TGTGCCAGCAGGGCGGCGGGGACCTACGAGCAGTACTTC.

This clonotype has at least ten counts. The chain couples TRBV20-1 to TRBJ2-1; 11 bases are shared with TRBD2. Germline lookup yields CDR1 DFQATT and CDR2 SNEGSKA (reference sequence). With 6 bases clipped from V and 8 bases from J, the junction kept 6 bases outside the gene matches. CDR3 size: 13 residues. CDR3 sequence reads: CSAHTSGSDEQFF. As DNA, the CDR3 is TGCAGTGCCCATACTAGCGGGAGCGATGAGCAGTTCTTC.